The next 30 T cell receptor beta chains were all read from a single sample in a study of OX40 agonist ivuxolimab in advanced cancers. TCRdb's table, derived via immunoSEQ multiplex PCR, lists solely in-frame clones and lacks some. The table shows about 37,000 clones, with 87% occurring only once. The specimen was CD4+ or CD8+ T cells sorted from blood, collected in a trial of the OX40 agonist ivuxolimab. Source of these receptors: an adult with an advanced solid tumor such as melanoma, head and neck, liver or kidney cancer.

The genes are TRBV7-3 and TRBJ2-1; maybe TRBD1 (6 bases). Trimming stripped 2 bases from V and 7 bases from J, with 33 bases between. The length of the CDR3 is 21 residues. Germline CDR1 and CDR2: SGHTA and FQGTGA. DNA for the CDR3: TGTGCCAGCAGCTTACGTACCACAGGGAGCGCCAGTTTAATGAGAGGGAATGAGCAGTTCTTC. It yields the protein CASSLRTTGSASLMRGNEQFF.

This clone was counted a few times. Different DNA sequences within this sample yield the same CDR3. The chain is built from TRBV19 and TRBJ2-7; D remains ambiguous. Deletions cut 5 bases from V and 0 bases from J, with 11 bases between. CDR1 and CDR2 (germline): LNHDA, SQIVND (reference sequence). CDR3 length equals 14 residues. The CDR3, as DNA: TGTGCCAGTAGTCCCTATGGTAGCTCCTACGAGCAGTACTTC. This gives the protein CASSPYGSSYEQYF.

The sample holds one count of this clone. The genes are TRBV5-1 and TRBJ2-2, with 9 bases lining up with TRBD1. Losses at the gene ends were 4 bases for V and 4 bases for J; bases not matched to a gene: 8. The germline CDR1 and CDR2 sequences are SGHRS and YFSETQ. CDR3 length: 16 amino acids. The CDR3, as DNA: TGCGCCAGCAGCATTCAACAGGGGGCCGGCACCGGGGAGCTGTTTTTT. Amino acid sequence: CASSIQQGAGTGELFF.

This clone occurred once. V is TRBV6-5 and J is TRBJ2-1, with D hard to call. Trimming took off 4 bases at V and 8 bases at J, with 6 bases between the two ends. The CDR3 is 11 amino acids. Per the germline V gene, CDR1 is MNHEY and CDR2 is SVGAGI. The CDR3 loop reads CASSSRDEQFF. The CDR3 nucleotides read TGTGCCAGCAGTTCTAGGGATGAGCAGTTCTTC.

In this sample, this clone turned up once. The rearrangement joins TRBV15 to TRBJ1-5, with 8 positions matching TRBD1. The CDR3 has 18 residues. The J segment lost 10 bases and the V segment lost 5 bases, leaving 22 bases of the junction unmatched. Germline CDR1 LNHNV, CDR2 YYDKDF (reference sequence). In nucleotides, the CDR3 is TGTGCCACCAGCCGCGATAGGACAGGGACAGCCCCAAACGAACCCCAGCATTTT. Its translation is CATSRDRTGTAPNEPQHF.

The chain joins TRBV5-5 to TRBJ2-1; D assignment may be TRBD1 or TRBD2 (5 bases each). Germline CDR1 SGHKS, CDR2 YYEKEE (reference sequence). Trimming shortened V by 3 bases and J by 4 bases, and 17 bases separated the two germline ends. CDR3 size: 16 residues. Written as DNA, the CDR3 is TGTGCCAGCAGCTCCCGGGACGTACTTATTTACAATGAGCAGTTCTTC. The encoded protein is CASSSRDVLIYNEQFF.

V and J are TRBV14 and TRBJ2-5; D is undetermined. Trimming took 2 bases from V and 9 from J, leaving 13 bases between them. CDR1 SGHDN and CDR2 FVKESK come from the germline V gene. The CDR3 loop spans 13 amino acids. The CDR3 spells CASSQTHPTAQYF. Written as DNA, the CDR3 is TGTGCCAGCAGCCAAACCCACCCGACGGCCCAGTACTTC.

The J gene is TRBJ1-2, the V gene TRBV27; 9 bases fit TRBD1. The germline V gene encodes CDR1 MNHEY and CDR2 SMNVEV (reference sequence). CDR3 length: 14 residues. The junction had 4 bases not matched to a gene; V was cut back by 4 bases and J by 4 bases. CDR3 nucleotide sequence: TGTGCCAGCAGTTACCTACAGGGGGCCTATGGCTACACCTTC. This codes for CASSYLQGAYGYTF.

The gene calls are TRBV7-9 and TRBJ2-5; D might be TRBD1 (6 bases). V was shortened by 4 bases and J by 1 base, with 13 bases between the two germline ends. The CDR3 length is 15 residues. Germline-derived CDR1 and CDR2 are SEHNR and FQNEAQ (reference sequence). The chain's CDR3 is CASSSSRDTQETQYF. The CDR3 coding sequence is TGTGCCAGCAGCTCCTCAAGGGACACCCAAGAGACCCAGTACTTC.

V gene TRBV9 combines with J gene TRBJ1-1; D is unclear. CDR1 and CDR2 from the germline V gene are SGDLS and YYNGEE. The CDR3 length is 15 residues. V shed 4 bases and J shed 3 bases, with 16 bases lying between them. CDR3 protein: CASSLYEVWDTEAFF. The CDR3 nucleotides read TGTGCCAGCAGCCTCTACGAGGTATGGGACACTGAAGCTTTCTTT.

The chain employs TRBV7-9 and TRBJ1-5; D is uncertain. Trimming stripped 4 bases from V and 5 bases from J, with 6 bases between. The CDR3 has 12 amino acids. Germline V gives CDR1 SEHNR, CDR2 FQNEAQ (reference sequence). CDR3 sequence (DNA): TGTGCCAGCAGCTCGAATTATCAGCCCCAGCATTTT. Amino acids: CASSSNYQPQHF.

This clone was seen once. V is TRBV6-4 and J is TRBJ1-1; no firm D call. The V gene's germline CDR1 is MRHNA and CDR2 SNTAGT. The V gene lost 0 bases and the J gene lost 3 bases, with 11 bases spanning the gap. This CDR3 contains 15 residues. As DNA, the CDR3 is TGTGCCAGCAGTGACTCGGGAACCGGGGACACTGAAGCTTTCTTT. Translation gives CASSDSGTGDTEAFF.

This rearrangement joins TRBV11-2 to TRBJ2-3; D uncertain. Trimming removed 6 bases from V and 0 bases from J, with 10 bases in between. This CDR3 region has 14 residues. Germline V gene data show CDR1 as SGHAT and CDR2 as FQNNGV. The CDR3 DNA reads as TGTGCCAGCAGACGAACCACTAGCACAGATACGCAGTATTTT. Its protein is CASRRTTSTDTQYF.

The chain recombines TRBV6-4 with TRBJ1-4; TRBD1 agrees at 7 bases. CDR3 size: 15 residues. CDR1 is MRHNA, CDR2 SNTAGT, per germline. With V trimmed by 2 bases and J by 2 bases, 2 bases remained unmatched. Here the CDR3 reads CASSDRGPTNEKLFF. CDR3 in DNA: TGTGCCAGCAGTGACAGGGGGCCCACTAATGAAAAACTGTTTTTT.

The J gene is TRBJ2-7, the V gene TRBV30; D perhaps matches TRBD1 (7 bases). Per germline, CDR1 GTSNPN and CDR2 SVGIG (reference sequence). This CDR3 spans 16 amino acids. Trimming removed 0 bases from V and 3 bases from J, with 18 bases in between. Written as DNA, the CDR3 is TGTGCCTGGAGTGTACTCCCCCCAGGGGGACTCTACGAGCAGTACTTC. It codes for CAWSVLPPGGLYEQYF.

The V gene is TRBV29-1, the J gene TRBJ2-5; D might be TRBD1 or TRBD2, each matching 5 bases. Germline V CDR1 and CDR2: SQVTM, ANQGSEA. The CDR3 covers 12 residues. V was clipped by 1 base and J by 5 bases, with 8 bases between them. For the CDR3, the DNA is TGCAGCGTTGAAGGAGGGGAGGAGACCCAGTACTTC. It codes for CSVEGGEETQYF.

V and J are TRBV30 and TRBJ1-1, with D hard to call. The CDR3 runs to 14 residues. V gave up 4 bases and J gave up 2 bases, with 14 bases separating them. In germline, CDR1 is GTSNPN, CDR2 SVGIG (reference sequence). The CDR3 sequence is CAWTGVTANTEAFF. CDR3 DNA sequence: TGTGCCTGGACGGGCGTAACAGCTAACACTGAAGCTTTCTTT.

This clone was observed a few times. The rearrangement links TRBV30 to TRBJ1-2, with D hard to call. The CDR3 runs 10 residues. With 5 bases removed from V and 3 bases from J, the gap between germline ends came to 4 bases. The germline CDR1 and CDR2 sequences are GTSNPN and SVGIG (reference sequence). The CDR3 bases are TGTGCCTGGGAGGACTATGGCTACACCTTC. Encoded protein: CAWEDYGYTF. Full variable domain (outside the CDR3, taken from reference TRBV30 and TRBJ1-2): SQTIHQWPATLVQPVGSPLSLECTVEGTSNPNLYWYRQAAGRGLQLLFYSVGIGQISSEVPQNLSASRPQDRQFILSSKKLLLSDSGFYLCAWEDYGYTFGSGTRLTVV.

The chain links TRBV5-6 to TRBJ2-7; D gene uncertain. This CDR3 is built from 13 residues. Germline-derived CDR1 and CDR2 are SGHDT and YYEEEE. V was cut by 1 base and J by 0 bases, with 5 bases left in between. The CDR3 here is CASSLFTSYEQYF. In nucleotides, the CDR3 is TGTGCCAGCAGCTTGTTCACCTCCTACGAGCAGTACTTC.

This clone was counted between two and nine times. The CDR3 DNA is TGCGCCAGCAGTCCACCAGGACAGGGTCGGCCCAATCAGCCCCAGCATTTT. The encoded protein is CASSPPGQGRPNQPQHF. This chain connects TRBV23-1 to TRBJ1-5, with 8 bases fitting TRBD1. TRBV23-1 is classed as an ORF, of uncertain function. CDR3 length: 17 amino acids. V shed 4 bases, J shed 3 bases, and the junction held 11 bases outside the gene matches.

This chain links TRBV4-1 with TRBJ2-2; TRBD2 aligns across 12 bases. Per germline, CDR1 MGHRA and CDR2 YSYEKL. The CDR3 is 18 amino acids. The V segment lost 3 bases and the J segment 4 bases; nucleotides outside the gene matches: 9. Written as DNA, the CDR3 is TGCGCCAGCAGCCACCGAACCCTAGCGGGGGGGAGCACCGGGGAGCTGTTTTTT. Amino acids: CASSHRTLAGGSTGELFF.

Notes on this clone: Sequence at one end of the junction differs from germline and may be a read error. The chain employs TRBV5-4 and TRBJ1-2; 7 nucleotides align to TRBD1. The CDR3 runs 15 residues. Per germline, CDR1 SGHNT and CDR2 YYREEE (reference sequence). The CDR3 sequence: CASSHGPGQFYGYTF. CDR3 sequence (DNA): TGCGCCAGCAGCCATGGCCCGGGACAGTTCTATGGCTACACCTTC. The full variable domain, its missing parts supplied by reference TRBV5-4 and TRBJ1-2, is ETGVTQSPTHLIKTRGQQVTLRCSSQSGHNTVSWYQQALGQGPQFIFQYYREEENGRGNFPPRFSGLQFPNYSSELNVNALELDDSALYLCASSHGPGQFYGYTFGSGTRLTVV.

The chain couples TRBV6-5 to TRBJ2-7, with 11 positions matching TRBD1. The germline V gene encodes CDR1 MNHEY and CDR2 SVGAGI. Trimming at V came to 0 bases and at J to 3 bases, leaving 1 base not matched to a gene. The CDR3 consists of 15 residues. CDR3 amino acids: CASSYSGTGGYEQYF. CDR3 coding DNA: TGTGCCAGCAGTTACTCGGGGACAGGGGGCTACGAGCAGTACTTC.

The chain has TRBV4-1 and TRBJ1-3; perhaps TRBD1 as D (5 bases). Looked up from germline, CDR1 is MGHRA and CDR2 is YSYEKL. The V gene lost 6 bases and the J gene lost 4 bases, with 7 bases spanning the gap. This CDR3 is 12 amino acids long. In DNA form, the CDR3 reads TGCGCCAGCAGTGAGGGGGGAAACACCATATATTTT. Translated: CASSEGGNTIYF.

The chain recombines TRBV6-4 with TRBJ1-1; maybe TRBD1 (6 bases). The CDR3 contains 16 residues. The germline V and J ends were trimmed by 3 bases and 1 base, with 15 bases remaining between them. Germline-derived CDR1 and CDR2 are MRHNA and SNTAGT. Here the CDR3 reads CASSEDTRGGNTEAFF. The CDR3 region has the DNA TGTGCCAGCAGTGAAGATACGAGGGGGGGGAACACTGAAGCTTTCTTT.

The V call is TRBV7-9, the J call TRBJ2-7, with D tentatively TRBD1 (6 bases). The length of the CDR3 is 12 residues. CDR1 is SEHNR, CDR2 FQNEAQ, per germline (reference sequence). V lost 5 bases and J lost 5, with 10 bases in between. For the CDR3, the DNA is TGTGCCAGCAGCGAAGGGGGAAACGAGCAGTACTTC. Its translation: CASSEGGNEQYF.

This chain joins TRBV19 and TRBJ2-1; a possible D gene is TRBD2 (7 bases). Deletions cut 3 bases from V and 3 bases from J, with 12 bases between. This CDR3 is 15 amino acids long. CDR1 and CDR2 from the germline V gene are LNHDA and SQIVND (reference sequence). CDR3 protein: CASSIAGANYNEQFF. The CDR3 nucleotides read TGTGCCAGTAGTATCGCGGGGGCAAACTACAATGAGCAGTTCTTC.

V and J are TRBV7-2 and TRBJ2-7; D is unresolved. Germline loops: CDR1 SGHTA, CDR2 FQGNSA. The CDR3 length is 11 residues. Between the trimmed V and J ends, which lost 5 bases and 6 bases, there was a span of 8 bases. As DNA, the CDR3 is TGTGCCAGCAGCATCCTCCTCGAGCAGTACTTC. As protein: CASSILLEQYF.

The CDR3 reads CASSLDTVSSYNEQFF. CDR3 DNA sequence: TGTGCCAGCAGCCTCGATACGGTCAGCTCCTACAATGAGCAGTTCTTC. The chain recombines TRBV5-6 with TRBJ2-1; D gene uncertain. V was cut by 4 bases and J by 0 bases, with 14 bases left in between. Germline values: CDR1 SGHDT, CDR2 YYEEEE. CDR3 length: 16 amino acids.

V is TRBV4-1 and J is TRBJ2-2; no reliable D call. Germline CDR1 is MGHRA and CDR2 is YSYEKL. The CDR3 is 13 amino acids. Trimming shortened V by 2 bases and J by 0 bases, and 1 base separated the two germline ends. The CDR3 DNA reads as TGCGCCAGCAGCCAACCGAACACCGGGGAGCTGTTTTTT. Encoded protein: CASSQPNTGELFF.